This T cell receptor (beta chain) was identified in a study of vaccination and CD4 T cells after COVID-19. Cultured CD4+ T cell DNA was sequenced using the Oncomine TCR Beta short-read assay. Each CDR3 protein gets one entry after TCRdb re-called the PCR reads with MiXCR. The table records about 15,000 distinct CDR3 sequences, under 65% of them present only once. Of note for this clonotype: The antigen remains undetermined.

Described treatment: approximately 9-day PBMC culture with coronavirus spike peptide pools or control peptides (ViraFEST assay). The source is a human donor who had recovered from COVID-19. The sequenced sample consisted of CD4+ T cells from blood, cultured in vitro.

The DNA for the CDR3 is TGTGCCAGCAGCTCGGGGGTTGAGGGGAATGGCTACACCTTC. This encodes CASSSGVEGNGYTF. This chain joins TRBV7-2 and TRBJ1-2, with D perhaps matching TRBD1 (5 bases). The CDR3 contains 14 residues. Between the trimmed V and J ends, which lost 4 bases and 6 bases, there was a span of 15 bases. Germline-derived CDR1 and CDR2 are SGHTA and FQGNSA. Looking up the rest from reference TRBV7-2 and TRBJ1-2 gives the full variable domain: GAGVSQSPSNKVTEKGKDVELRCDPISGHTALYWYRQSLGQGLEFLIYFQGNSAPDKSGLPSDRFSAERTGGSVSTLTIQRTQQEDSAVYLCASSSGVEGNGYTFGSGTRLTVV.